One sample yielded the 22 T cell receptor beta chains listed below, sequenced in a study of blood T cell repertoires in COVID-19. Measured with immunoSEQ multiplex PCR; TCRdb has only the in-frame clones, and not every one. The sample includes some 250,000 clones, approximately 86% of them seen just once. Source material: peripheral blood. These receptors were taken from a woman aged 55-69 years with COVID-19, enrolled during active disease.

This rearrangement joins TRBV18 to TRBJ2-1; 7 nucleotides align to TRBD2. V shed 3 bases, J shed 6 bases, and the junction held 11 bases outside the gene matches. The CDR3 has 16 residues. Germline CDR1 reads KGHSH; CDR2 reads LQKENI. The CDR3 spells CASSPITAGRGNEQFF. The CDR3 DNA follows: TGTGCCAGCTCACCGATCACAGCGGGGAGGGGCAATGAGCAGTTCTTC.

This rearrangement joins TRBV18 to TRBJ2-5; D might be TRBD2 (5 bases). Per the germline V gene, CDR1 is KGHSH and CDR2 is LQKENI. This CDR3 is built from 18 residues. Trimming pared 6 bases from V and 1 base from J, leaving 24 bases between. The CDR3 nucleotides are TGTGCCAGCTCTCAAGTCCTTTCTCCCTTCGGGATCCAAGAGACCCAGTACTTC. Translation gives CASSQVLSPFGIQETQYF.

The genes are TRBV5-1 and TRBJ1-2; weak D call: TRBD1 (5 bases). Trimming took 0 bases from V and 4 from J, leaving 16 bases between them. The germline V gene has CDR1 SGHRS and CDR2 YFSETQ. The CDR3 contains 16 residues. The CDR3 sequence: CASSLGSGSDPYGYTF. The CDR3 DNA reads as TGCGCCAGCAGCTTGGGATCAGGGTCTGACCCCTATGGCTACACCTTC.

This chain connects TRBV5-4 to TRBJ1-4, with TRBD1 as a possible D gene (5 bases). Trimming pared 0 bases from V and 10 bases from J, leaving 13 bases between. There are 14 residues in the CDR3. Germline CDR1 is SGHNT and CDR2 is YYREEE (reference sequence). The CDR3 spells CASSLDQGYGKLFF. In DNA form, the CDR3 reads TGTGCCAGCAGCTTGGATCAGGGTTATGGAAAACTGTTTTTT. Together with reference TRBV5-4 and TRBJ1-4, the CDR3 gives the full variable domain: ETGVTQSPTHLIKTRGQQVTLRCSSQSGHNTVSWYQQALGQGPQFIFQYYREEENGRGNFPPRFSGLQFPNYSSELNVNALELDDSALYLCASSLDQGYGKLFFGSGTQLSVL.

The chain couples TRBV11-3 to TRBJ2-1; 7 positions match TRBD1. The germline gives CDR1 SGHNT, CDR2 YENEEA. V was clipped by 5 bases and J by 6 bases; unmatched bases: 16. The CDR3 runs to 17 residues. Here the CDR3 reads CASSHTYRGRVVNEQFF. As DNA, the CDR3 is TGTGCCAGCAGCCACACCTACAGGGGCCGCGTGGTCAATGAGCAGTTCTTC.

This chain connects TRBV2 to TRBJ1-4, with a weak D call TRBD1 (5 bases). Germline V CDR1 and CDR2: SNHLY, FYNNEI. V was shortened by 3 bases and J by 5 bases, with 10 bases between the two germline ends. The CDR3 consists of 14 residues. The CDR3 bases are TGTGCCAGCAGTGACGGGGGTTTAAATGAAAAACTGTTTTTT. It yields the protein CASSDGGLNEKLFF.

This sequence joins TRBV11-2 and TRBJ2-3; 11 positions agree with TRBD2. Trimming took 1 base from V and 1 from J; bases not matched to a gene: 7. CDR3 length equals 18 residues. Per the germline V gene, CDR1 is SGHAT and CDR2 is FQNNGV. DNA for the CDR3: TGTGCCAGCAGCTTAGGACATGGGGGACTAGCGGGCACAGATACGCAGTATTTT. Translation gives CASSLGHGGLAGTDTQYF.

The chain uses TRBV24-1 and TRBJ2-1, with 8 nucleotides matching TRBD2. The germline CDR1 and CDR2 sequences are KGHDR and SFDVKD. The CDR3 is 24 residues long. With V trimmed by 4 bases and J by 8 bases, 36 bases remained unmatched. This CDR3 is CATSDPRAREASSPISGREYEQFF. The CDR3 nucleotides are TGTGCCACCAGTGACCCCCGGGCCCGCGAGGCGTCCTCCCCGATCAGCGGGAGAGAGTATGAGCAGTTCTTC.

The CDR3 bases are TGTGCCAGCACCCGGGACAGGGAGTTCAATGAGCAGTTCTTC. Residues: CASTRDREFNEQFF. The chain links TRBV7-8 to TRBJ2-1; 9 bases line up with TRBD1. The V segment lost 7 bases and the J segment 6 bases; nucleotides outside the gene matches: 7. Looked up from germline, CDR1 is SGHVS and CDR2 is FQNEAQ. CDR3 length equals 14 residues.

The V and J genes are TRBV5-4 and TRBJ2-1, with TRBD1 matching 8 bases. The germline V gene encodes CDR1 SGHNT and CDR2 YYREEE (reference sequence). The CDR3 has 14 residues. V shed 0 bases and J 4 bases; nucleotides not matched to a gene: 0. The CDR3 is CASSLDRGYNEQFF. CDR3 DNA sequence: TGTGCCAGCAGCTTGGACAGGGGGTACAATGAGCAGTTCTTC.

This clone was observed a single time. CDR3 region: CASSLTRGLEQFF. CDR3 in DNA: TGTGCCAGCAGTTTGACCAGGGGGCTTGAGCAGTTCTTC. The V and J genes are TRBV12-3 or TRBV12-4 and TRBJ2-1; 8 bases align to TRBD1. The V and J ends lost 3 bases and 9 bases, in that order; junction bases with no gene match: 4. The CDR3 consists of 13 residues.

CDR3 nucleotide sequence: TGCGCCAGCAGCCAAGCCCAATACGGGACACCTCCCTACGAGCAGTACTTC. It is translated as CASSQAQYGTPPYEQYF. The chain has TRBV4-1 and TRBJ2-7; D possibly corresponds to TRBD1 (6 bases). Trimming left V 1 base short and J 2 bases short, with 18 bases between. The CDR3 length is 17 residues. CDR1 and CDR2 (germline): MGHRA, YSYEKL.

The CDR3 sequence: CSASRGSETQYF. In DNA form, the CDR3 reads TGCAGCGCCTCTCGAGGGAGCGAGACCCAGTACTTC. V is TRBV29-1 and J is TRBJ2-5; D is perhaps TRBD2 (5 bases). Per the germline V gene, CDR1 is SQVTM and CDR2 is ANQGSEA. V shed 7 bases and J shed 5 bases, with 14 bases lying between them. The CDR3 length is 12 residues.

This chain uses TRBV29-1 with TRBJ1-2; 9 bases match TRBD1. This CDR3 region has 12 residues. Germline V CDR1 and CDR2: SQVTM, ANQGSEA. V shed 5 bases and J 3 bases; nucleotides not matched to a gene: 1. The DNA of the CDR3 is TGCAGCGTTCGGGACAGGGACTATGGCTACACCTTC. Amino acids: CSVRDRDYGYTF. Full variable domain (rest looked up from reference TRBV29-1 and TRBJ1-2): SAVISQKPSRDICQRGTSLTIQCQVDSQVTMMFWYRQQPGQSLTLIATANQGSEATYESGFVIDKFPISRPNLTFSTLTVSNMSPEDSSIYLCSVRDRDYGYTFGSGTRLTVV.

CDR3 DNA: TGTGCCAGCAGTTTATTACTTCGGACAGGGATGAACACTGAAGCTTTCTTT. It is translated as CASSLLLRTGMNTEAFF. V usage is TRBV28 and J usage is TRBJ1-1; 8 bases fit TRBD1. The CDR3 extends over 17 amino acids. In germline, CDR1 is MDHEN, CDR2 SYDVKM. V dropped 1 base and J dropped 0; count of bases not matched to a gene: 7.

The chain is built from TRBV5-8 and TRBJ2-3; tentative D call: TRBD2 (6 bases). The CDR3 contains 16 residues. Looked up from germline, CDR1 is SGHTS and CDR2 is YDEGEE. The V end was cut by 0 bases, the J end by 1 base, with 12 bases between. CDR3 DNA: TGTGCCAGCAGCTTGGGGACTAACCGAGGCACAGATACGCAGTATTTT. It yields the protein CASSLGTNRGTDTQYF.

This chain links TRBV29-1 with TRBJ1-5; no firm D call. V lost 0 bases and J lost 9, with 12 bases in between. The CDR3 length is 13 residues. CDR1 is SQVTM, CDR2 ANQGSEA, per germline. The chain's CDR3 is CSVEDQVGMPQHF. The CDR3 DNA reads TGCAGCGTTGAAGATCAGGTGGGTATGCCCCAGCATTTT. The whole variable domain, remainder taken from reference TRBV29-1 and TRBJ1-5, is SAVISQKPSRDICQRGTSLTIQCQVDSQVTMMFWYRQQPGQSLTLIATANQGSEATYESGFVIDKFPISRPNLTFSTLTVSNMSPEDSSIYLCSVEDQVGMPQHFGDGTRLSIL.

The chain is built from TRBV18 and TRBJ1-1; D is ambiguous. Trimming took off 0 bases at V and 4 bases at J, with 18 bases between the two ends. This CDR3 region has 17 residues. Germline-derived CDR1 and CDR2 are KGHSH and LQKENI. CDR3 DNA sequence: TGTGCCAGCTCACCACCTGAGCTGGTAGCCTTTGGCACTGAAGCTTTCTTT. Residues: CASSPPELVAFGTEAFF.

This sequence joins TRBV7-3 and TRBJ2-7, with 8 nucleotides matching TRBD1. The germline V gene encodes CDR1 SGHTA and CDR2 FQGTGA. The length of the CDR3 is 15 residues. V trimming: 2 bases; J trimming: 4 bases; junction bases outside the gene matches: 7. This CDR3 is CASSLLGTGGYEQYF. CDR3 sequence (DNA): TGTGCCAGCAGCTTATTAGGCACAGGGGGGTACGAGCAGTACTTC. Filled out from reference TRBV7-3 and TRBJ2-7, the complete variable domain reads GAGVSQTPSNKVTEKGKYVELRCDPISGHTALYWYRQSLGQGPEFLIYFQGTGAADDSGLPNDRFFAVRPEGSVSTLKIQRTERGDSAVYLCASSLLGTGGYEQYFGPGTRLTVT.

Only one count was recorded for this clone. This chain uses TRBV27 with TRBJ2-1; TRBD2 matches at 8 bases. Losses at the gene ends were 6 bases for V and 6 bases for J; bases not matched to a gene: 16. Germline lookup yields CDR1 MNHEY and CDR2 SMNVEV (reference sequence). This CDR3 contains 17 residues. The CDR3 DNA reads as TGTGCCAGCAGCCGCGAGACTGGAGCACGGGGGGGCAATGAGCAGTTCTTC. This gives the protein CASSRETGARGGNEQFF.

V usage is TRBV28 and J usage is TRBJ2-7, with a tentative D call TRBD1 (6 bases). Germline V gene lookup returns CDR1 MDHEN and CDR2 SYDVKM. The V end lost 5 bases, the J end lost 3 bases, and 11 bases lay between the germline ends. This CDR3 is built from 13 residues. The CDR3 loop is CASSINRDYEQYF. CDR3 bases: TGTGCCAGCAGTATAAACAGGGACTACGAGCAGTACTTC. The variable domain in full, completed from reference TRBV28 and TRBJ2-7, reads DVKVTQSSRYLVKRTGEKVFLECVQDMDHENMFWYRQDPGLGLRLIYFSYDVKMKEKGDIPEGYSVSREKKERFSLILESASTNQTSMYLCASSINRDYEQYFGPGTRLTVT.

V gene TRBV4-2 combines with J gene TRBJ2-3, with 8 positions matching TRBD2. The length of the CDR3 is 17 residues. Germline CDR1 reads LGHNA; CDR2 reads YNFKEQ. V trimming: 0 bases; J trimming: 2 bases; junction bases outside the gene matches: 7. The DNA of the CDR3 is TGTGCCAGCAGCCAAGAAAATACGGGAGGGCCCACAGATACGCAGTATTTT. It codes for CASSQENTGGPTDTQYF.